These 9 T cell receptor beta chains came from one sample sequenced in a study of blood T cell repertoires in COVID-19. Sequencing used immunoSEQ multiplex PCR; TCRdb keeps in-frame clones, though not all of them. This table holds under 300,000 clones, roughly nine tenths found once. The sample consisted of peripheral blood. These receptors originate from a man aged 55 to 69 with acute or convalescent COVID-19.

The rearrangement joins TRBV6-2 or TRBV6-3 to TRBJ1-1; D call uncertain. CDR3 length: 13 residues. Trimming took off 2 bases at V and 1 base at J, with 5 bases between the two ends. Germline V gene lookup returns CDR1 MNHEY and CDR2 SVGEGT. CDR3 sequence: CASSYEGNTEAFF. The CDR3 coding sequence is TGTGCCAGCAGTTACGAGGGGAACACTGAAGCTTTCTTT.

The chain links TRBV28 to TRBJ2-7; 10 positions agree with TRBD1. J gave up 2 bases and V 5 bases, and 6 bases lay outside the gene matches. This CDR3 is 15 amino acids long. Germline CDR1 MDHEN, CDR2 SYDVKM. In nucleotides, the CDR3 is TGTGCCAGCAGTAACTCCGGGACAGGGGCCTACGAGCAGTACTTC. Translated, it gives CASSNSGTGAYEQYF.

The V gene is TRBV11-1, the J gene TRBJ2-2; no clear D gene. Germline lookup yields CDR1 SGHAT and CDR2 FQDESV (reference sequence). CDR3 length: 15 residues. V shed 1 base and J shed 0 bases, with 6 bases lying between them. CDR3 DNA sequence: TGTGCCAGCAGCTTAGAACGGGCGAACACCGGGGAGCTGTTTTTT. Translating it yields CASSLERANTGELFF.

The rearrangement links TRBV9 to TRBJ2-1; TRBD2 agrees at 16 bases. There are 18 residues in the CDR3. J was trimmed by 5 bases and V by 3 bases; bases with no gene match: 8. The germline gives CDR1 SGDLS, CDR2 YYNGEE. In DNA form, the CDR3 reads TGTGCCAGCAGCGAGGGACTAGCGGGAGGGTCCATGGACAATGAGCAGTTCTTC. Protein sequence: CASSEGLAGGSMDNEQFF.

This clone has a single count. The chain combines TRBV12-3 or TRBV12-4 with TRBJ1-1, with no clear D. This CDR3 contains 13 residues. Trimming left V 3 bases short and J 4 bases short, with 9 bases between. The CDR3 nucleotides read TGTGCCAGCAGTTTTCAAGCGGGCACTGAAGCTTTCTTT. Translating gives CASSFQAGTEAFF.

V and J are TRBV10-2 and TRBJ1-1; possible D gene TRBD1, 6 bases. Germline V gene sequence: CDR1 WSHSY, CDR2 SAAADI. The CDR3 runs to 13 residues. The germline V and J ends were trimmed by 5 bases and 7 bases, with 14 bases remaining between them. CDR3 in amino acids: CASSRAGEVEAFF. CDR3 nucleotide sequence: TGCGCCAGCAGTCGGGCAGGGGAAGTTGAAGCTTTCTTT.

In the case of this clone: Other DNA sequences in this sample translate to the same CDR3. The V gene is TRBV18, the J gene TRBJ2-2; D is perhaps TRBD1 (6 bases). This CDR3 is built from 14 residues. Germline assignment: CDR1 KGHSH and CDR2 LQKENI. V lost 3 bases and J lost 2, with 7 bases in between. Here the CDR3 DNA reads TGTGCCAGCTCACCGGGACAAAACACCGGGGAGCTGTTTTTT. This gives the protein CASSPGQNTGELFF. Complete variable domain (other parts from reference TRBV18 and TRBJ2-2): NAGVMQNPRHLVRRRGQEARLRCSPMKGHSHVYWYRQLPEEGLKFMVYLQKENIIDESGMPKERFSAEFPKEGPSILRIQQVVRGDSAAYFCASSPGQNTGELFFGEGSRLTVL.

The chain combines TRBV6-1 with TRBJ1-1, with D possibly being TRBD1 (6 bases). The V end was cut by 5 bases, the J end by 1 base, with 14 bases between. CDR3 length: 15 amino acids. Germline V gene lookup returns CDR1 MNHNS and CDR2 SASEGT. CDR3 DNA sequence: TGTGCCAGCAGTCAAATTGGGGGACAGAACACTGAAGCTTTCTTT. Translated: CASSQIGGQNTEAFF.

This sequence joins TRBV30 and TRBJ2-1; D is possibly TRBD2 (6 bases). Germline CDR1 reads GTSNPN; CDR2 reads SVGIG (reference sequence). The CDR3 is made up of 12 amino acids. Trimming removed 5 bases from V and 6 bases from J, with 11 bases in between. The CDR3: CAWDEAGNEQFF. In DNA, the CDR3 is TGTGCCTGGGACGAAGCGGGCAATGAGCAGTTCTTC.